These 12 T cell receptor beta chains were all obtained from the same sample, sequenced in a study of cytomegalovirus exposure and HLA in healthy donors. The study ran its PCR with 60 Vbeta and 13 Jbeta primers. Some clones are missing from TCRdb's copy, which holds only in-frame ones; the method was immunoSEQ multiplex PCR. Its table lists 40,000 to 60,000 clones. Input material: PBMCs. Every receptor here comes from a male donor in good health and CMV-seropositive.

This sequence joins TRBV5-4 and TRBJ1-6, with no clear D. V was shortened by 0 bases and J by 7 bases, with 11 bases between the two germline ends. CDR1 and CDR2 (germline): SGHNT, YYREEE (reference sequence). The CDR3 is made up of 15 amino acids. The CDR3 DNA sequence: TGTGCCAGCAGCTTGGAGGCCAGGTCCAATTCACCCCTCCACTTT. Translating gives CASSLEARSNSPLHF.

The V and J genes are TRBV27 and TRBJ2-7; 10 bases are shared with TRBD2. The trim removed 2 bases at V and 2 bases at J, leaving 3 bases unmatched. The germline V gene has CDR1 MNHEY and CDR2 SMNVEV (reference sequence). CDR3 length: 15 residues. This chain's CDR3 is CASSLVLAGAYEQYF. CDR3 DNA: TGTGCCAGCAGTTTAGTCCTAGCGGGGGCCTACGAGCAGTACTTC.

The chain is built from TRBV7-9 and TRBJ1-2, with 9 bases fitting TRBD1. The CDR3 runs to 15 residues. With 8 bases clipped from V and 4 bases from J, the junction kept 11 bases outside the gene matches. Germline V gene data show CDR1 as SEHNR and CDR2 as FQNEAQ (reference sequence). The CDR3 here is CASVAGTGMIYGYTF. In DNA form, the CDR3 reads TGTGCCAGCGTGGCCGGGACAGGGATGATCTATGGCTACACCTTC.

The chain employs TRBV7-2 and TRBJ2-4, with 7 bases that match TRBD1. V lost 0 bases, J lost 2 bases, and 4 bases stayed unmatched. The CDR3 totals 16 residues. Germline values: CDR1 SGHTA, CDR2 FQGNSA. The CDR3 here is CASSLAGGGSKNIQYF. CDR3 nucleotide sequence: TGTGCCAGCAGCTTAGCAGGGGGCGGCTCCAAAAACATTCAGTACTTC. Based on the CDR3 plus reference TRBV7-2 and TRBJ2-4, the full variable domain is GAGVSQSPSNKVTEKGKDVELRCDPISGHTALYWYRQSLGQGLEFLIYFQGNSAPDKSGLPSDRFSAERTGGSVSTLTIQRTQQEDSAVYLCASSLAGGGSKNIQYFGAGTRLSVL.

The chain carries TRBV7-2 and TRBJ1-5; D gene uncertain. The V gene's germline CDR1 is SGHTA and CDR2 FQGNSA. Trimming cost V 0 bases and J 6 bases, with 15 bases left between them. The CDR3 covers 16 residues. CDR3 nucleotides: TGTGCCAGCAGCTTAGCGGGCCCTGGCTTGGGTCAGCCCCAGCATTTT. This codes for CASSLAGPGLGQPQHF. The whole variable domain, filled in from reference TRBV7-2 and TRBJ1-5, reads GAGVSQSPSNKVTEKGKDVELRCDPISGHTALYWYRQSLGQGLEFLIYFQGNSAPDKSGLPSDRFSAERTGGSVSTLTIQRTQQEDSAVYLCASSLAGPGLGQPQHFGDGTRLSIL.

This sequence joins TRBV6-5 and TRBJ1-1, with D perhaps TRBD1 (6 bases). Trimming pared 2 bases from V and 4 bases from J, leaving 14 bases between. Germline-derived CDR1 and CDR2 are MNHEY and SVGAGI. This CDR3 contains 15 residues. Here the CDR3 reads CASSYQQGPGTEAFF. Here the CDR3 DNA reads TGTGCCAGCAGTTACCAGCAGGGGCCGGGCACTGAAGCTTTCTTT.

The V call is TRBV28, the J call TRBJ2-7; tentatively, D is TRBD1 (5 bases). The CDR3 spans 15 residues. The V end lost 5 bases, the J end lost 2 bases, and 16 bases lay between the germline ends. Looked up from germline, CDR1 is MDHEN and CDR2 is SYDVKM. CDR3 in amino acids: CASSAGQGTPYEQYF. The CDR3 DNA follows: TGTGCCAGCAGTGCCGGCCAGGGTACCCCCTACGAGCAGTACTTC.

The chain links TRBV15 to TRBJ2-5; perhaps TRBD2 as D (6 bases). Trimming pared 8 bases from V and 2 bases from J, leaving 24 bases between. This CDR3 is 17 amino acids long. Per the germline V gene, CDR1 is LNHNV and CDR2 is YYDKDF (reference sequence). CDR3 sequence: CATSAGTASSTQETQYF. CDR3 in DNA: TGTGCCACCTCGGCGGGGACTGCCTCGTCCACACAAGAGACCCAGTACTTC.

This sequence joins TRBV14 and TRBJ2-7; TRBD2 is a possible D gene (5 bases). The germline V gene has CDR1 SGHDN and CDR2 FVKESK. The CDR3 extends over 12 amino acids. Trimming took 5 bases from V and 7 from J, leaving 12 bases between them. CDR3 nucleotide sequence: TGTGCCAGCAGCACGCGTCCGGGGGAGCAGTACTTC. Translating it yields CASSTRPGEQYF.

The J gene is TRBJ1-2, the V gene TRBV4-1, with D perhaps TRBD1 (6 bases). Germline loops: CDR1 MGHRA, CDR2 YSYEKL. The CDR3 loop spans 17 amino acids. V shed 1 base and J shed 8 bases, with 23 bases lying between them. The CDR3 DNA reads as TGCGCCAGCAGCCAAGGGAGGATCGGGACACCCGGTATGGGCTACACCTTC. Translation: CASSQGRIGTPGMGYTF.

The chain has TRBV30 and TRBJ2-3; tentatively, D is TRBD2 (6 bases). Trimming took off 3 bases at V and 2 bases at J, with 12 bases between the two ends. Germline CDR1 and CDR2: GTSNPN and SVGIG (reference sequence). This CDR3 is 14 amino acids long. CDR3 in amino acids: CAWSPGLNTDTQYF. CDR3 bases: TGTGCCTGGAGCCCCGGACTAAACACAGATACGCAGTATTTT.

The V and J genes are TRBV9 and TRBJ2-1; 7 positions agree with TRBD1. There are 14 residues in the CDR3. Germline V gene sequence: CDR1 SGDLS, CDR2 YYNGEE. The V and J ends lost 3 bases and 5 bases, in that order; junction bases with no gene match: 5. The DNA for the CDR3 is TGTGCCAGCAGCGGCCTTAGGGGGCACAATGAGCAGTTCTTC. Protein sequence: CASSGLRGHNEQFF.